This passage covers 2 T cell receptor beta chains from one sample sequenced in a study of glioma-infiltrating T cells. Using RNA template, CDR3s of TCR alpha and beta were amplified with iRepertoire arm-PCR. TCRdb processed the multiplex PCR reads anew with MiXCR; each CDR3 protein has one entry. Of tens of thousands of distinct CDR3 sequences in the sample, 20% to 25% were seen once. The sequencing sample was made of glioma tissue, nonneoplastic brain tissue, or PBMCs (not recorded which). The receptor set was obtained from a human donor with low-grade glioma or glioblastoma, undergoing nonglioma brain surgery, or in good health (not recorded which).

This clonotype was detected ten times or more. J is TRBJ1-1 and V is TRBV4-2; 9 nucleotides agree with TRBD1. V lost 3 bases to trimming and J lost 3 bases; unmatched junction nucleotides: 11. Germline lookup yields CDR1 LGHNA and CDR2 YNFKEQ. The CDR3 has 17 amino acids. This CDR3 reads CASSHPRTGAGDTEAFF. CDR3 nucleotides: TGTGCCAGCAGCCATCCCCGGACAGGGGCAGGGGACACTGAAGCTTTCTTT.

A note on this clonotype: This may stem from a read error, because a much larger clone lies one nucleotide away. Here the CDR3 reads CASSLAPGQMDEQYF. In nucleotides, the CDR3 is TGTGCCAGCAGCTTGGCACCGGGACAAATGGACGAGCAGTACTTC. The J gene is TRBJ2-7, the V gene TRBV5-4; TRBD1 is a possible D gene (6 bases). V was trimmed by 0 bases and J by 5 bases, leaving 15 bases between them. Germline V gene lookup returns CDR1 SGHNT and CDR2 YYREEE (reference sequence). The CDR3 has 15 residues.